This T cell receptor beta chain appears in the sequencing data of a study of blood T cells in healthy people across ages. The overall study: Template switching retrieved approximately one barcoded beta molecule for each two T cells. Notes on the study in general: Higher naive T cell percentage went strongly together with higher TCR beta diversity.

It was with a sample-barcoded 5' primer and a J-beta primer mix that a second PCR of roughly 7 to 12 cycles was run. TCRdb re-derived calls from the 5' RACE reads in MiXCR, one entry per CDR3 protein. The sample includes approximately 1.5 million distinct CDR3 sequences, roughly a third seen only once; the top ten take approximately 11%. The CDR3 is made up of 14 amino acids. Germline V gives CDR1 LNHNV, CDR2 YYDKDF (reference sequence). Trimming stripped 3 bases from V and 0 bases from J, with 9 bases between. This clonotype was detected many times. As yet, its antigen is unknown. The TCR sequence derives from a woman aged 30 to 39 in good health. Sequenced sample: blood. This chain links TRBV15 with TRBJ2-7; tentative D call: TRBD1 (5 bases). The CDR3 region has the DNA TGTGCCACCAGCAGTGCTGACAGCTCCTACGAGCAGTACTTC. Translating it yields CATSSADSSYEQYF.